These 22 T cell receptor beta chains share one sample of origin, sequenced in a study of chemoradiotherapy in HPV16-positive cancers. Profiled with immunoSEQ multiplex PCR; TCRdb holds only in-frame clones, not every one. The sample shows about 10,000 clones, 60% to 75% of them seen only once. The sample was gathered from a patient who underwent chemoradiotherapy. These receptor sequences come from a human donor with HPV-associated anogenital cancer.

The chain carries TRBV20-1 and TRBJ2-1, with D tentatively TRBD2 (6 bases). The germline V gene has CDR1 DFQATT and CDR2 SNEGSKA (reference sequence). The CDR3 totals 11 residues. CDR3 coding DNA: TGCAGCGGGGGAAGGGGAAATGAGCAGTTCTTC. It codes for CSGGRGNEQFF.

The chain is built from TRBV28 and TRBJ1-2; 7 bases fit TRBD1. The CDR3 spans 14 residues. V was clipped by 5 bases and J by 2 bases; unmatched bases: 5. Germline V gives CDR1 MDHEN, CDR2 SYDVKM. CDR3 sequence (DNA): TGTGCCAGCAGTGAGGGGGCGGAGAACTATGGCTACACCTTC. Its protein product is CASSEGAENYGYTF.

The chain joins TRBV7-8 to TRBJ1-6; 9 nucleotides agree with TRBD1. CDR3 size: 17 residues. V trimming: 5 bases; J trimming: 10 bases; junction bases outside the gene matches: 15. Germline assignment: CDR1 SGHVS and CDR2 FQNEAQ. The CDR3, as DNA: TGTGCCAGCAGCACCCGGGACAGGGTAAAGGTTGAATCACCCCTCCACTTT. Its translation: CASSTRDRVKVESPLHF.

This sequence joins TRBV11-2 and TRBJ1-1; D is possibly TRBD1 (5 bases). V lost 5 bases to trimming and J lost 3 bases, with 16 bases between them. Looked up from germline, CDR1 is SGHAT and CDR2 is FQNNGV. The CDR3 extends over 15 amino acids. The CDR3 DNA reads TGTGCCAGCAGCGGTCTCCAGGGCGGGTACACTGAAGCTTTCTTT. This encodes CASSGLQGGYTEAFF.

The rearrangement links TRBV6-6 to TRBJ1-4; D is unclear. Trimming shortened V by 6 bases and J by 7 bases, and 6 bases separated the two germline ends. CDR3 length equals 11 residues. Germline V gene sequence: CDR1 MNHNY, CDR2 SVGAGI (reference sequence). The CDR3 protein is CASSHLEKLFF. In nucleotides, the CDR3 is TGTGCCAGCAGCCACCTTGAAAAACTGTTTTTT.

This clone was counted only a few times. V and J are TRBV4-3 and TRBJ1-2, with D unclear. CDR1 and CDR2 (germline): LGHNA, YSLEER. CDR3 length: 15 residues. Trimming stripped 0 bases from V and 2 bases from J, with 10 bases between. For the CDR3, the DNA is TGCGCCAGCAGCCAAGATCTGGCACTGAACTATGGCTACACCTTC. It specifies CASSQDLALNYGYTF.

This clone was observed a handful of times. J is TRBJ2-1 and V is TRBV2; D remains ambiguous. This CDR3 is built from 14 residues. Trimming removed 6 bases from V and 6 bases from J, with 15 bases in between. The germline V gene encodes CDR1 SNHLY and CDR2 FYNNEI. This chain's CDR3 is CASRRNSQANEQFF. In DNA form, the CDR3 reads TGTGCCAGCAGGCGGAACTCCCAGGCCAATGAGCAGTTCTTC.

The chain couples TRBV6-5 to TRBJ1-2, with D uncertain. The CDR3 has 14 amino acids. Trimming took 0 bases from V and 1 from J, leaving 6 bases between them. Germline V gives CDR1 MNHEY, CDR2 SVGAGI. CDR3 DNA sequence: TGTGCCAGCAGTTACTCGGAGAGTAACTATGGCTACACCTTC. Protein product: CASSYSESNYGYTF.

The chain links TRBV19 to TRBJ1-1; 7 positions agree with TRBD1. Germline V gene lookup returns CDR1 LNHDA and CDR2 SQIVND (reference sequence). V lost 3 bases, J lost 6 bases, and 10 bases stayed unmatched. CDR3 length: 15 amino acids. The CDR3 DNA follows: TGTGCCAGTAGTATGCGGAAGGGGGCGCGTGCTGAAGCTTTCTTT. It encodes CASSMRKGARAEAFF.

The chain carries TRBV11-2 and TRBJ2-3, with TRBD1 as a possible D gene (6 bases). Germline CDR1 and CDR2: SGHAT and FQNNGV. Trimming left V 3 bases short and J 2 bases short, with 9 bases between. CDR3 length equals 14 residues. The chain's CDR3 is CASSFVGATDTQYF. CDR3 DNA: TGTGCCAGCAGCTTCGTGGGGGCCACAGATACGCAGTATTTT.

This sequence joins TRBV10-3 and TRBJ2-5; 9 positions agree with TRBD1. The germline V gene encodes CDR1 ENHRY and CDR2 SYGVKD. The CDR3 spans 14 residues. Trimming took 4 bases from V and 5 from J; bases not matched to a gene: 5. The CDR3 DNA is TGTGCCATCAGTGGGGCGGGGACAGGGGAGACCCAGTACTTC. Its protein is CAISGAGTGETQYF.

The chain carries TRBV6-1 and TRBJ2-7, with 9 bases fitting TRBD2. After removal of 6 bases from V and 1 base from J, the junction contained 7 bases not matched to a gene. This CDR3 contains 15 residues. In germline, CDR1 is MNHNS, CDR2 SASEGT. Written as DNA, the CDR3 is TGTGCCAGCAGGAAGAGCGGGGGGACATCCTACGAGCAGTACTTC. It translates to CASRKSGGTSYEQYF.

The CDR3 sequence is CASSLRPLELYEQYF. CDR3 bases: TGTGCCAGCAGCCTTCGGCCCCTAGAGCTTTACGAGCAGTACTTC. The chain uses TRBV21-1 and TRBJ2-7; TRBD2, as called in the table, went unchecked against the DNA. TRBV21-1 is assigned pseudogene status. CDR3 length: 15 amino acids.

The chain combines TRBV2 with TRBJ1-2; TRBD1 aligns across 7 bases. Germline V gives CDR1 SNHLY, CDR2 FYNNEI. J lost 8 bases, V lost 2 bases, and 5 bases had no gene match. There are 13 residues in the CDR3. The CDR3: CASSERGLGGYTF. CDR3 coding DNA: TGTGCCAGCAGTGAAAGGGGGCTTGGGGGCTACACCTTC.

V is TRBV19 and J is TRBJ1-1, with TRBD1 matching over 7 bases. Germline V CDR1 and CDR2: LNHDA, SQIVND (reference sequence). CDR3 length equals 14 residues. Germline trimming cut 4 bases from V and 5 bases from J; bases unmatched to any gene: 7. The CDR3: CASSNGGGATEAFF. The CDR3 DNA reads TGTGCCAGTAGTAATGGAGGGGGCGCAACTGAAGCTTTCTTT.

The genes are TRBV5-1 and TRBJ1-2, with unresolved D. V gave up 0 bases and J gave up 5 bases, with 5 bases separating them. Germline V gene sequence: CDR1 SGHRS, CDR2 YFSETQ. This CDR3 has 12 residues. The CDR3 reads CASSLGGYGYTF. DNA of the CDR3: TGCGCCAGCAGCTTGGGCGGTTATGGCTACACCTTC.

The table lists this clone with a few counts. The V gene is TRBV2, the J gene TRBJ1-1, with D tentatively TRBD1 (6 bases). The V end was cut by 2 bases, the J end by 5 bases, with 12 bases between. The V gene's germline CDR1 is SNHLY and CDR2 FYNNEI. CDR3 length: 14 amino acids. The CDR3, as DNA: TGTGCCAGCAGTGAATCGGGGGCTCAGACTGAAGCTTTCTTT. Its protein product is CASSESGAQTEAFF. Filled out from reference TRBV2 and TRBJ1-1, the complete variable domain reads EPEVTQTPSHQVTQMGQEVILRCVPISNHLYFYWYRQILGQKVEFLVSFYNNEISEKSEIFDDQFSVERPDGSNFTLKIRSTKLEDSAMYFCASSESGAQTEAFFGQGTRLTVV.

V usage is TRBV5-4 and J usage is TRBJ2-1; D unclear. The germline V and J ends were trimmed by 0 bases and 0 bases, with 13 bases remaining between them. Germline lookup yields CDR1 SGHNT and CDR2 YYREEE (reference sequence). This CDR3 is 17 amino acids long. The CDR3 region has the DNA TGTGCCAGCAGCTTGGGAGTTTGGGATAGCTCCTACAATGAGCAGTTCTTC. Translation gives CASSLGVWDSSYNEQFF.

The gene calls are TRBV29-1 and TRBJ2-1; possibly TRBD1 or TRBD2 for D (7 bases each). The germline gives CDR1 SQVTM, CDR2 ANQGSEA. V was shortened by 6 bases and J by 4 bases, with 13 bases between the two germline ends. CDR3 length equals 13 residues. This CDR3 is CSVGQGGYNEQFF. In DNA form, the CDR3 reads TGCAGCGTCGGCCAGGGGGGGTACAATGAGCAGTTCTTC.

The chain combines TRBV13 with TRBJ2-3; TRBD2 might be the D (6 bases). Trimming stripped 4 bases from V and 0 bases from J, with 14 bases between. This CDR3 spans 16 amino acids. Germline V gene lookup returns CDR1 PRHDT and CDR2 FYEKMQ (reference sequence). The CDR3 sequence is CASSYRGYISTDTQYF. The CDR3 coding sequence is TGTGCCAGCAGCTACCGGGGGTATATTAGCACAGATACGCAGTATTTT.

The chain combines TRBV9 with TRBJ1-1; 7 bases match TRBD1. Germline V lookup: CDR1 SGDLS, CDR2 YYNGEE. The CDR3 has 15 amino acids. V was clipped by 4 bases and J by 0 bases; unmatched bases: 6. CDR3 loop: CASSSGQVLNTEAFF. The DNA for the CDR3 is TGTGCCAGCAGCTCAGGACAGGTCCTGAACACTGAAGCTTTCTTT.

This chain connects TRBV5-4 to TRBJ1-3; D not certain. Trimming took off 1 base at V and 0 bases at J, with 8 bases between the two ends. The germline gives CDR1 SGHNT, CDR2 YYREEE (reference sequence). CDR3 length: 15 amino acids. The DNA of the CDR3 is TGTGCCAGCAGCTTGTGGGGATCCTCTGGAAACACCATATATTTT. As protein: CASSLWGSSGNTIYF.